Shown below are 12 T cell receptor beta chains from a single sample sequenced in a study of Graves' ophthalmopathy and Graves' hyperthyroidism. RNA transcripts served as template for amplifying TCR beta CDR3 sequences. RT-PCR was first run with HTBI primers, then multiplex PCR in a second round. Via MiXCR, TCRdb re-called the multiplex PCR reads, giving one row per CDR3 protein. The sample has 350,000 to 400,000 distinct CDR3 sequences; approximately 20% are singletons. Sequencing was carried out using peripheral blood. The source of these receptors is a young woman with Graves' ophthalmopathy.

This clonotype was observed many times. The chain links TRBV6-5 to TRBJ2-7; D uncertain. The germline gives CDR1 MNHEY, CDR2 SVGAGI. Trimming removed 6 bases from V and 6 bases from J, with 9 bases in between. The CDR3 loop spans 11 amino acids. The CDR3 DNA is TGTGCCAGCAGGGCCTGGTCCGAGCAGTACTTC. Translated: CASRAWSEQYF.

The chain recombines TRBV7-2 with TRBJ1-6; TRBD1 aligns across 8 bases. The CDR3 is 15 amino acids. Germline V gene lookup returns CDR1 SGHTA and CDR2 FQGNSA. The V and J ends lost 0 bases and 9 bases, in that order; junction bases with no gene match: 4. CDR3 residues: CASSLARTGSSPLHF. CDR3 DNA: TGTGCCAGCAGCTTAGCCAGGACAGGGTCTTCACCCCTCCACTTT.

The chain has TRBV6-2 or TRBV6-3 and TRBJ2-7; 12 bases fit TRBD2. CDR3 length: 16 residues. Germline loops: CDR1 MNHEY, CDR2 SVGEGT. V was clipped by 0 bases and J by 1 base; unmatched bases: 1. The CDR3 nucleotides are TGTGCCAGCAGTTACTCGGGACTAGCGGGTTCCTACGAGCAGTACTTC. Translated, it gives CASSYSGLAGSYEQYF.

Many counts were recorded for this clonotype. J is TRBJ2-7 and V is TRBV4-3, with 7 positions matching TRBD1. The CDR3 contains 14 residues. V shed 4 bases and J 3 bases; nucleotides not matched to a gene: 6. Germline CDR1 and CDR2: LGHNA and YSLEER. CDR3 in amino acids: CASSRTGEIYEQYF. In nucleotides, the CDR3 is TGCGCCAGCAGCCGGACAGGAGAGATCTACGAGCAGTACTTC.

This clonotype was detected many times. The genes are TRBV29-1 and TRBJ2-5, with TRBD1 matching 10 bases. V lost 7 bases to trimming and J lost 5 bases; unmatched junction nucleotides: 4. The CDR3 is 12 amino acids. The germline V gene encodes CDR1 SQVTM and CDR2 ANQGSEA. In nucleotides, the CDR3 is TGCAGCGGCCGGACAGGGGGGGAGACCCAGTACTTC. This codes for CSGRTGGETQYF.

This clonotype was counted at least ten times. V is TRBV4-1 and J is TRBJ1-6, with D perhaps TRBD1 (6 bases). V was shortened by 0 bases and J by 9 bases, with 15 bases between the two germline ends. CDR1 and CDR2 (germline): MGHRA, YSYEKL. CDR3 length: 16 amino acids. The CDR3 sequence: CASSQEGNRAASPLHF. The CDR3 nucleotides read TGCGCCAGCAGCCAAGAAGGCAACAGGGCGGCTTCACCCCTCCACTTT.

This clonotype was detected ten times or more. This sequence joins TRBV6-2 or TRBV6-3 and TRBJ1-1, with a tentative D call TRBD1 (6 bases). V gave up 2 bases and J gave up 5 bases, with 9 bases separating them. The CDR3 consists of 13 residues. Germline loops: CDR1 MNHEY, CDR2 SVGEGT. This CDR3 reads CASSYEGTTEAFF. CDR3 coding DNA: TGTGCCAGCAGTTACGAAGGGACAACTGAAGCTTTCTTT.

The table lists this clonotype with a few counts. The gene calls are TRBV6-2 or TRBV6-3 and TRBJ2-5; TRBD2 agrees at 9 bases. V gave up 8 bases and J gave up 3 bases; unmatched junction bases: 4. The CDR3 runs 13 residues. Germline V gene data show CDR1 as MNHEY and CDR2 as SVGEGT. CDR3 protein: CASLGLAEETQYF. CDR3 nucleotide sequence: TGTGCCAGCCTGGGACTAGCAGAAGAGACCCAGTACTTC.

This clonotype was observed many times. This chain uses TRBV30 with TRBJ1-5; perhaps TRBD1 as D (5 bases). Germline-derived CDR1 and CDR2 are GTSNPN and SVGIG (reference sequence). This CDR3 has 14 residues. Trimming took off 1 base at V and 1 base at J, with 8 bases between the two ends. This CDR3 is CAWSAGQSNQPQHF. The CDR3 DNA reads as TGTGCCTGGAGTGCAGGGCAAAGCAATCAGCCCCAGCATTTT.

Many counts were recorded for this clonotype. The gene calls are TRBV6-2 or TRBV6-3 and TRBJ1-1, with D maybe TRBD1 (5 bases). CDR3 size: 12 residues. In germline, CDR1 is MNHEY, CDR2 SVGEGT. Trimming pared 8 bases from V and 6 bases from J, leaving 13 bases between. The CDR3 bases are TGTGCCAGCTCCTGGGGGGTGTCTGAAGCTTTCTTT. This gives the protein CASSWGVSEAFF.

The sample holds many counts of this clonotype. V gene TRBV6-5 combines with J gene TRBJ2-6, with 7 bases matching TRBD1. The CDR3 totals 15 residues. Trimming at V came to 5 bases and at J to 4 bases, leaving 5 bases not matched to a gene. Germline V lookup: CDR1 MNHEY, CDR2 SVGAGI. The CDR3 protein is CASSLQGIGANVLTF. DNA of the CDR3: TGTGCCAGCAGTCTACAGGGGATCGGGGCCAACGTCCTGACTTTC.

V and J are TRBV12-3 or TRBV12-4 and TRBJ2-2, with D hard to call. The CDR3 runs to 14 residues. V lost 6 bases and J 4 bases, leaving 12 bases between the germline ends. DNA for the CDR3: TGTGCCAGCAGCCTCCTACCGAGCACCGGGGAGCTGTTTTTT. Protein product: CASSLLPSTGELFF.